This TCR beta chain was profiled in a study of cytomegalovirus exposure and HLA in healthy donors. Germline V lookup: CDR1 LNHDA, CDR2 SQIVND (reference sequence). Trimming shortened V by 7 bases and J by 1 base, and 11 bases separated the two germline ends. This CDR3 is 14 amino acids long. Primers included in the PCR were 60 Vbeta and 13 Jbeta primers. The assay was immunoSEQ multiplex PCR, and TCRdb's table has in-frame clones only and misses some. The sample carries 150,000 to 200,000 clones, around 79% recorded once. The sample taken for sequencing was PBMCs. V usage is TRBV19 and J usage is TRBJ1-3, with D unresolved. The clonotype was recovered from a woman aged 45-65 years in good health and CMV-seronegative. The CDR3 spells CASTPGVSGNTIYF. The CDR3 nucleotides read TGTGCCAGTACCCCGGGAGTATCTGGAAACACCATATATTTT. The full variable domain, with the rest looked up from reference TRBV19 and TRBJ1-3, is DGGITQSPKYLFRKEGQNVTLSCEQNLNHDAMYWYRQDPGQGLRLIYYSQIVNDFQKGDIAEGYSVSREKKESFPLTVTSAQKNPTAFYLCASTPGVSGNTIYFGEGSWLTVV.